This passage covers 7 T cell receptor beta chains from one sample sequenced in a study of blood T cell repertoires in COVID-19. TCRdb's table, derived via immunoSEQ multiplex PCR, lists solely in-frame clones and lacks some. The sample has 350,000 to 450,000 clones, around 86% seen once. Sequencing was done on a sample of PBMCs or T cells enriched from blood (not recorded which). Receptors originate from a woman aged 45 to 65 who had recovered from COVID-19.

V and J are TRBV6-1 and TRBJ2-2; maybe TRBD2 (6 bases). The CDR3 is 17 residues long. The germline gives CDR1 MNHNS, CDR2 SASEGT. V was pared by 1 base and J by 2 bases, with 14 bases between. The CDR3: CASSEVAAAANTGELFF. The CDR3 DNA follows: TGTGCCAGCAGTGAAGTAGCGGCAGCTGCTAACACCGGGGAGCTGTTTTTT.

The chain uses TRBV6-2 or TRBV6-3 and TRBJ2-1, with no clear D. CDR1 is MNHEY and CDR2 is SVGEGT in the germline V gene. The CDR3 consists of 13 residues. The V and J ends lost 5 bases and 6 bases respectively, with 11 bases between them. CDR3: CASSSTRSNEQFF. The CDR3 DNA reads TGTGCCAGCAGTAGTACCCGGAGCAATGAGCAGTTCTTC.

The chain combines TRBV6-5 with TRBJ2-2, with D perhaps matching TRBD2 (5 bases). Germline CDR1 and CDR2: MNHEY and SVGAGI. V was shortened by 4 bases and J by 8 bases, with 8 bases between the two germline ends. The CDR3 has 12 amino acids. CDR3: CASSWGAGELFF. CDR3 nucleotide sequence: TGTGCCAGCAGTTGGGGAGCTGGGGAGCTGTTTTTT.

The rearrangement uses TRBV27 and TRBJ1-2; 8 positions agree with TRBD1. The CDR3 sequence is 15 residues long. Germline assignment: CDR1 MNHEY and CDR2 SMNVEV (reference sequence). V was pared by 6 bases and J by 3 bases, with 9 bases of the junction left unmatched. The CDR3, as DNA: TGTGCCAGCAGCCGCGGACAGGGCCTTGACTATGGCTACACCTTC. It encodes CASSRGQGLDYGYTF.

V usage is TRBV27 and J usage is TRBJ1-1, with D uncertain. Germline lookup yields CDR1 MNHEY and CDR2 SMNVEV (reference sequence). There are 13 residues in the CDR3. Trimming took off 3 bases at V and 4 bases at J, with 9 bases between the two ends. CDR3 residues: CASSFGASTEAFF. CDR3 sequence (DNA): TGTGCCAGCAGTTTCGGAGCCAGCACTGAAGCTTTCTTT.

The genes are TRBV29-1 and TRBJ2-1; the D gene is possibly TRBD2 (6 bases). V lost 2 bases and J 7 bases, leaving 12 bases between the germline ends. The germline V gene encodes CDR1 SQVTM and CDR2 ANQGSEA. This CDR3 region has 13 residues. CDR3 region: CSVERDSYNEQFF. Written as DNA, the CDR3 is TGCAGCGTTGAACGGGACTCGTATAATGAGCAGTTCTTC.

This rearrangement joins TRBV27 to TRBJ2-7; TRBD2 matches at 7 bases. There are 14 residues in the CDR3. V was clipped by 5 bases and J by 2 bases; unmatched bases: 6. Germline CDR1 is MNHEY and CDR2 is SMNVEV (reference sequence). CDR3: CASSPLGGTYEQYF. CDR3 bases: TGTGCCAGCAGTCCTCTGGGGGGGACCTACGAGCAGTACTTC.